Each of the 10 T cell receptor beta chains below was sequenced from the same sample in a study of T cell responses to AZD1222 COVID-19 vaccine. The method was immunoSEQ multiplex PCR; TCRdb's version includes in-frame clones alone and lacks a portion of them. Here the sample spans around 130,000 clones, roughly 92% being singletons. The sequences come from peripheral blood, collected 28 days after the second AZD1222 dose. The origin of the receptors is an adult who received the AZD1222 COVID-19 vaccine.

The CDR3 nucleotides are TGTGCCAGCAGCCAAACTAGCGGGGGAATCACCGGGGAGCTGTTTTTT. Encoded protein: CASSQTSGGITGELFF. The chain joins TRBV7-7 to TRBJ2-2; TRBD2 aligns across 11 bases. Germline values: CDR1 SSHAT, CDR2 FNYEAQ (reference sequence). With 5 bases clipped from V and 4 bases from J, the junction kept 6 bases outside the gene matches. This CDR3 has 16 residues.

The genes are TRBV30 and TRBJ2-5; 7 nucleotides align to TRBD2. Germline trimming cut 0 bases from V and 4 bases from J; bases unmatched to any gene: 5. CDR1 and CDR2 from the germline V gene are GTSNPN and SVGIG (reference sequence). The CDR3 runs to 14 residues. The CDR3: CAWSVLPGGETQYF. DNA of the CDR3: TGTGCCTGGAGTGTACTTCCGGGGGGAGAGACCCAGTACTTC.

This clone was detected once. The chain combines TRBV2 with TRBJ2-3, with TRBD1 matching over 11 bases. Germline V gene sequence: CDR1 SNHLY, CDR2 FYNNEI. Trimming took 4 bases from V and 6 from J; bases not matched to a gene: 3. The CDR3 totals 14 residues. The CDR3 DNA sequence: TGTGCCAGCAGTGGTGGACAGGGGGCGGATACGCAGTATTTT. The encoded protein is CASSGGQGADTQYF.

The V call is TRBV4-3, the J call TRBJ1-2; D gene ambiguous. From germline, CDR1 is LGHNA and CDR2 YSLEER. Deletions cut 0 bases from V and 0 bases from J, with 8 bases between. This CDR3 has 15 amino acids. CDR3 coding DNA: TGCGCCAGCAGCCAAGATCTACAGCCTAACTATGGCTACACCTTC. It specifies CASSQDLQPNYGYTF.

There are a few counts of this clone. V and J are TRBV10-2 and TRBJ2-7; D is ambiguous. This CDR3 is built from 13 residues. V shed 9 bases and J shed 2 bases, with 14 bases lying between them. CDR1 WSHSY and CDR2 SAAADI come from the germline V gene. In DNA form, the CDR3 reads TGCGCCAGTCAGGCCTTATCCCCCTACGAGCAGTACTTC. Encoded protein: CASQALSPYEQYF.

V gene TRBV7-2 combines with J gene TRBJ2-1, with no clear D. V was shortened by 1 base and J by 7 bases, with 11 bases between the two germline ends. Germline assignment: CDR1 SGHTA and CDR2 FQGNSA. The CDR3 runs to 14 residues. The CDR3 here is CASSLDVVGNEQFF. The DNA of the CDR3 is TGTGCCAGCAGCTTAGATGTAGTAGGGAATGAGCAGTTCTTC.

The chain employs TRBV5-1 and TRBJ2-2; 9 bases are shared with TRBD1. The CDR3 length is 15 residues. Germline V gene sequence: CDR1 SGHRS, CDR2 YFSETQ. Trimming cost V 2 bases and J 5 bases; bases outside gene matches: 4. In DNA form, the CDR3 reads TGCGCCAGCAGCTTACGACAGGGGGAGACCGGGGAGCTGTTTTTT. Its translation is CASSLRQGETGELFF.

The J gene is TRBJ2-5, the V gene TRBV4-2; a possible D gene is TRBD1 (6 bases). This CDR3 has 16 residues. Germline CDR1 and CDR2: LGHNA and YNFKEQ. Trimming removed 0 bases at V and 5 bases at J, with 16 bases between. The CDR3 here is CASSQEGDTTAETQYF. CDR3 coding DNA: TGTGCCAGCAGCCAAGAGGGGGACACGACGGCTGAGACCCAGTACTTC.

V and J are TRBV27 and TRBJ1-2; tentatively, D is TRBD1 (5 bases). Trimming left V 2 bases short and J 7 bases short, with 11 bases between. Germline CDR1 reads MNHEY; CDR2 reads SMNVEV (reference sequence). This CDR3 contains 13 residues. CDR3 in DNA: TGTGCCAGCAGTTTAAGGGGTATAGGTGGCTACACCTTC. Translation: CASSLRGIGGYTF.

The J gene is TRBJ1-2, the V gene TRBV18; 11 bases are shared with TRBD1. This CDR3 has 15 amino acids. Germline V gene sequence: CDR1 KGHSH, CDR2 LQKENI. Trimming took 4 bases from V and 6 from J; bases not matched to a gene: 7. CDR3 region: CASSRIGTGGNGYTF. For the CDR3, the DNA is TGTGCCAGCTCACGCATCGGGACAGGGGGGAATGGCTACACCTTC.